The 7 T cell receptor beta chains below were found in one sample sequenced in a study of T cells in localized non-small cell lung cancer. This table comes from immunoSEQ multiplex PCR, and its TCRdb copy is limited to in-frame clones, with some not included. The sample holds under 7,000 clones, over 40% seen once. Sequenced material: lung tumor tissue, taken before any cancer treatment. These receptors originate from a man aged 35-69 years with stage III lung adenocarcinoma.

This clone is judged medium-sized. The chain employs TRBV9 and TRBJ2-1; D might be TRBD2 (5 bases). Germline V gene sequence: CDR1 SGDLS, CDR2 YYNGEE. There are 15 residues in the CDR3. The germline V and J ends were trimmed by 4 bases and 9 bases, with 20 bases remaining between them. DNA of the CDR3: TGTGCCAGCAGCTCCTTTGAGACTATGTTTTCTGAGCAGTTCTTC. Translating it yields CASSSFETMFSEQFF.

This clone appeared a few times. V and J are TRBV6-8 and TRBJ1-2; D possibly corresponds to TRBD1 (5 bases). The CDR3 has 14 residues. V lost 4 bases and J 7 bases, leaving 16 bases between the germline ends. Germline assignment: CDR1 MNHGY and CDR2 SAAAGT. Written as DNA, the CDR3 is TGTGCCAGCAGTTCTCCGAGACAGCAGATTGGCTACACCTTC. This gives the protein CASSSPRQQIGYTF.

This clone was seen at least ten times. The rearrangement uses TRBV9 and TRBJ2-3; 9 bases agree with TRBD2. The CDR3 covers 17 residues. Germline CDR1 is SGDLS and CDR2 is YYNGEE. V shed 0 bases, J shed 5 bases, and the junction held 10 bases outside the gene matches. CDR3 sequence: CASSVAFGSGGLDTQYF. CDR3 DNA sequence: TGTGCCAGCAGCGTAGCCTTCGGTAGCGGGGGTTTAGATACGCAGTATTTT.

The chain joins TRBV19 to TRBJ2-1, with 8 positions matching TRBD2. This CDR3 has 14 amino acids. J lost 5 bases, V lost 9 bases, and 9 bases had no gene match. Germline V gene sequence: CDR1 LNHDA, CDR2 SQIVND (reference sequence). This CDR3 reads CASRPAGEDNEQFF. In DNA, the CDR3 is TGTGCCAGCCGCCCAGCGGGAGAGGACAATGAGCAGTTCTTC.

This clone was seen more than once but under ten times. The V gene is TRBV23-1, the J gene TRBJ1-6, with 7 bases aligning to TRBD1. TRBV23-1 is reported as an ORF; its role is uncertain. V gave up 6 bases and J gave up 6 bases; unmatched junction bases: 11. This CDR3 has 16 amino acids. The CDR3 reads CASSQDLQGVNSPLHF. DNA for the CDR3: TGCGCCAGCAGCCAAGATCTCCAGGGGGTTAATTCACCCCTCCACTTT.

V usage is TRBV19 and J usage is TRBJ2-2; no definite D call. The CDR3 sequence is 14 residues long. V shed 9 bases and J shed 3 bases, with 14 bases lying between them. Germline assignment: CDR1 LNHDA and CDR2 SQIVND (reference sequence). CDR3 coding DNA: TGTGCCAGCAGGAGCACCCGGGACACCGGGGAGCTGTTTTTT. This sequence encodes CASRSTRDTGELFF.

This clone was seen a handful of times. The genes are TRBV30 and TRBJ1-1, with D tentatively TRBD1 (5 bases). Germline assignment: CDR1 GTSNPN and CDR2 SVGIG (reference sequence). The CDR3 is 11 residues long. Trimming pared 4 bases from V and 8 bases from J, leaving 11 bases between. The CDR3, as DNA: TGTGCCTGGACGGGGCTGGGGGAAGCTTTCTTT. Translated: CAWTGLGEAFF.